Listed below are T cell receptor beta chains from one sample, sequenced in a study of OX40 agonist ivuxolimab in advanced cancers. Sequencing used immunoSEQ multiplex PCR; TCRdb keeps in-frame clones, though not all of them. Of about 25,000 clones in the sample, approximately 83% were seen once. This specimen was CD4+ or CD8+ T cells sorted from blood, taken in a trial of the OX40 agonist ivuxolimab. These receptors all stem from an adult with an advanced solid tumor such as melanoma, head and neck, liver or kidney cancer. CDR3s include the opening cysteine and the closing phenylalanine or tryptophan. A D gene is named only where the DNA matches it firmly. The size entry is marked missing in some rows and otherwise reads once, few, many or a size class.

j_gene: TRBJ2-1
v_gene: TRBV27
abundance: .
d_gene: TRBD2
CDR3nt: TGTGCCAGCAGTTTGCCTGGGACTAGCGTCCGGCCTGAGCAGTTCTTC
CDR3aa: CASSLPGTSVRPEQFF

j_gene: TRBJ2-2
v_gene: TRBV7-6
abundance: .
d_gene: TRBD2
CDR3nt: TGTGCCAGCAGCTTTGGGGGGGTGGCCGGGGAGCTGTTTTTT
CDR3aa: CASSFGGVAGELFF

j_gene: TRBJ2-7
v_gene: TRBV28
abundance: .
d_gene: .
CDR3nt: TGTGCCAGCAGACCCTCAGACAGCTACGAGCAGTACTTC
CDR3aa: CASRPSDSYEQYF

j_gene: TRBJ1-2
v_gene: TRBV5-1
abundance: once
d_gene: .
CDR3nt: TGCGCCAGCAGCTTTGGCCAAGACTATGGCTACACCTTC
CDR3aa: CASSFGQDYGYTF

j_gene: TRBJ2-7
v_gene: TRBV19
abundance: .
d_gene: .
CDR3nt: TGTGCCAGTAGCCCCCGACCCGGAACTTCCTACGAGCAGTACTTC
CDR3aa: CASSPRPGTSYEQYF

j_gene: TRBJ1-1
v_gene: TRBV19
abundance: .
d_gene: .
CDR3nt: TGTGCCAGTAGTATAGGTGTAGAAGCTTTCTTT
CDR3aa: CASSIGVEAFF

j_gene: TRBJ2-7
v_gene: TRBV30
abundance: .
d_gene: TRBD1
CDR3nt: TGTGCCATAGACAGGGGGGTGAACGAGCAGTACTTC
CDR3aa: CAIDRGVNEQYF

j_gene: TRBJ2-7
v_gene: TRBV4-1
abundance: once
d_gene: .
CDR3nt: TGCGCCAGCAGCCAAGTCCTAGCAGGGGACTACGAGCAGTACTTC
CDR3aa: CASSQVLAGDYEQYF

j_gene: TRBJ1-1
v_gene: TRBV9
abundance: .
d_gene: .
CDR3nt: TGTGCCAGCAGCGTAGACGCTAACACTGAAGCTTTCTTT
CDR3aa: CASSVDANTEAFF

j_gene: TRBJ2-5
v_gene: TRBV2
abundance: once
d_gene: .
CDR3nt: TGTGCCAGCAGGACCCCCGGTGGGGAGCAGTACTTC
CDR3aa: CASRTPGGEQYF

j_gene: TRBJ2-1
v_gene: TRBV19
abundance: once
d_gene: TRBD2
CDR3nt: TGTGCCAGTAGCCTCCTCGGCGGGGGGGCCAATGAGCAGTTCTTC
CDR3aa: CASSLLGGGANEQFF

j_gene: TRBJ2-1
v_gene: TRBV28
abundance: .
d_gene: TRBD2
CDR3nt: TGTGCCAGCAGAAATCTGCTAGCGGGAGGGTACAATGAGCAGTTCTTC
CDR3aa: CASRNLLAGGYNEQFF

j_gene: TRBJ2-7
v_gene: TRBV4-2
abundance: .
d_gene: TRBD1
CDR3nt: TGTGCCAGCAGCCAAGAGGGGACAGGGAGCTCCTACGAGCAGTACTTC
CDR3aa: CASSQEGTGSSYEQYF

j_gene: TRBJ2-1
v_gene: TRBV2
abundance: few
d_gene: .
CDR3nt: TGTGCCAGCAGTAGCCGGGACCAGTTCGGTCGCGAGCAGTTCTTC
CDR3aa: CASSSRDQFGREQFF

j_gene: TRBJ2-7
v_gene: TRBV5-6
abundance: .
d_gene: TRBD2
CDR3nt: TGTGCCAGCAGCTTGTGGGGTAGCGGGGGCTCACAGCAGTACTTC
CDR3aa: CASSLWGSGGSQQYF

j_gene: TRBJ2-7
v_gene: TRBV11-2
abundance: .
d_gene: TRBD1
CDR3nt: TGTGCCAGCAGCTCCGGGACAGCCTACTACGAGCAGTACTTC
CDR3aa: CASSSGTAYYEQYF

j_gene: TRBJ1-2
v_gene: TRBV19
abundance: .
d_gene: TRBD1
CDR3nt: TGTGCCAGTAGTATCATTACAGGGGACGGCTACACCTTC
CDR3aa: CASSIITGDGYTF

j_gene: TRBJ2-7
v_gene: TRBV19
abundance: .
d_gene: .
CDR3nt: TGTGCCAGTAGTCCAGGTAGCGGTGCCCCCTACGAGCAGTACTTC
CDR3aa: CASSPGSGAPYEQYF

j_gene: TRBJ2-7
v_gene: TRBV5-4
abundance: .
d_gene: .
CDR3nt: TGTGCCAGCAGCTCCGGGGCGGGTATCGAGCAGTACTTC
CDR3aa: CASSSGAGIEQYF

j_gene: TRBJ2-3
v_gene: TRBV27
abundance: .
d_gene: .
CDR3nt: TGTGCCAGCAGTTTGGGGGGACTCCTCACAGATACGCAGTATTTT
CDR3aa: CASSLGGLLTDTQYF

j_gene: TRBJ1-2
v_gene: TRBV28
abundance: .
d_gene: .
CDR3nt: TGTGCCAGCAGTTCACAGGGCGGCTATGGCTACACCTTC
CDR3aa: CASSSQGGYGYTF

j_gene: TRBJ2-2
v_gene: TRBV2
abundance: .
d_gene: .
CDR3nt: TGTGCCAGCCGGGGGCTCCATTTCCCCGGGGAGCTGTTTTTT
CDR3aa: CASRGLHFPGELFF

j_gene: TRBJ1-1
v_gene: TRBV19
abundance: .
d_gene: .
CDR3nt: TGTGCCAGTACATACGGAAACCTAAACACTGAAGCTTTCTTT
CDR3aa: CASTYGNLNTEAFF

j_gene: TRBJ2-7
v_gene: TRBV2
abundance: .
d_gene: TRBD1
CDR3nt: TGTGCCAGCACCGAAGGGACAGGGATATACGAGCAGTACTTC
CDR3aa: CASTEGTGIYEQYF

j_gene: TRBJ2-7
v_gene: TRBV29-1
abundance: .
d_gene: .
CDR3nt: TGCAGCGTTGAAGGCTTTGCAGGGGCGAAGTCCTACGAGCAGTACTTC
CDR3aa: CSVEGFAGAKSYEQYF

j_gene: TRBJ2-7
v_gene: TRBV7-9
abundance: .
d_gene: .
CDR3nt: TGTGCCAGCAGGGGAGGGGGAGACACCTACGAGCAGTACTTC
CDR3aa: CASRGGGDTYEQYF

j_gene: TRBJ2-3
v_gene: TRBV19
abundance: .
d_gene: .
CDR3nt: TGTGCCAGTGGGTTAGCCTTGAGCACAGATACGCAGTATTTT
CDR3aa: CASGLALSTDTQYF

j_gene: TRBJ2-2
v_gene: TRBV2
abundance: once
d_gene: .
CDR3nt: TGTGCCAGCGTCGGGCCCGGGGAGCTGTTTTTT
CDR3aa: CASVGPGELFF

j_gene: TRBJ2-3
v_gene: TRBV28
abundance: .
d_gene: TRBD2
CDR3nt: TGTGCCAGCAGGGGACTAGCGTCCTGGGACACGCAGTATTTT
CDR3aa: CASRGLASWDTQYF

j_gene: TRBJ2-7
v_gene: TRBV4-1
abundance: .
d_gene: TRBD2
CDR3nt: TGCGCCAGCAGCCAAGAGACTAGCGGGGCCTACGAGCAGTACTTC
CDR3aa: CASSQETSGAYEQYF

j_gene: TRBJ2-3
v_gene: TRBV6-1
abundance: few
d_gene: .
CDR3nt: TGTGCCAGCAGTGAAGCCAGGGGAGAAGATACGCAGTATTTT
CDR3aa: CASSEARGEDTQYF

j_gene: TRBJ2-1
v_gene: TRBV28
abundance: .
d_gene: .
CDR3nt: TGTGCCAGCAGGGACGGGGGTACCCACTACAATGAGCAGTTCTTC
CDR3aa: CASRDGGTHYNEQFF

j_gene: TRBJ2-2
v_gene: TRBV19
abundance: medium-sized
d_gene: .
CDR3nt: TGTGCCAGTAGTATCGACAGCCGTTTAACCGGGGAGCTGTTTTTT
CDR3aa: CASSIDSRLTGELFF

j_gene: TRBJ2-5
v_gene: TRBV9
abundance: .
d_gene: .
CDR3nt: TGTGCCAGCAGCGTAGGGGGCAGAGAAGAGACCCAGTACTTC
CDR3aa: CASSVGGREETQYF

j_gene: TRBJ1-2
v_gene: TRBV28
abundance: .
d_gene: TRBD1
CDR3nt: TGTGCCAGCAGTTGGGGGACAGGGCCTAACTATGGCTACACCTTC
CDR3aa: CASSWGTGPNYGYTF

j_gene: TRBJ1-5
v_gene: TRBV5-6
abundance: once
d_gene: TRBD1
CDR3nt: TGTGCCAGCAGCTTAAGGGGGCGGATGGATCAGCCCCAGCATTTT
CDR3aa: CASSLRGRMDQPQHF